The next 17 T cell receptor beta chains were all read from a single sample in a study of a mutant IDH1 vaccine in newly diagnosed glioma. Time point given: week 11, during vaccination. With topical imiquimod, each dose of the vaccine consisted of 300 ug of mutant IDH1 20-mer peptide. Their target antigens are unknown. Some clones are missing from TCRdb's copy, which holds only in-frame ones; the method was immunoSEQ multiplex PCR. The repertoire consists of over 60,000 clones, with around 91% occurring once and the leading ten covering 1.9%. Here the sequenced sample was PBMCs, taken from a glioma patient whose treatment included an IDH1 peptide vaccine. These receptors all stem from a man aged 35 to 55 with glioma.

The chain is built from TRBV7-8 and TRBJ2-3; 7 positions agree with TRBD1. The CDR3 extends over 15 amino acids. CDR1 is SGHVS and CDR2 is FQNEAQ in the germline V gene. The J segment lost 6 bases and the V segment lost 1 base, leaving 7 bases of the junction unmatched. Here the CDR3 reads CASSLDAPGGDTQYF. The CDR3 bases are TGTGCCAGCAGCTTAGACGCCCCAGGGGGTGATACGCAGTATTTT.

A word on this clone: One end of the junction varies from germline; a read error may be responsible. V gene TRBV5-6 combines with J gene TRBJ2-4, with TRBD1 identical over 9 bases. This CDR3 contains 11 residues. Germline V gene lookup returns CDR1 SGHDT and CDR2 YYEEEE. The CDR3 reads CASSYWDRVDF. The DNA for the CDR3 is TGTGCCAGCAGTTATTGGGACAGGGTGGACTTC.

In DNA, the CDR3 is TGTGCCAGCAGCTCCCCGGGACAGGGGTTACGCGATGAGCAGTTCTTC. This gives the protein CASSSPGQGLRDEQFF. The chain combines TRBV7-9 with TRBJ2-1; 10 nucleotides match TRBD1. The CDR3 is 16 residues long. Germline V gene sequence: CDR1 SEHNR, CDR2 FQNEAQ (reference sequence). V gave up 4 bases and J gave up 8 bases; unmatched junction bases: 11.

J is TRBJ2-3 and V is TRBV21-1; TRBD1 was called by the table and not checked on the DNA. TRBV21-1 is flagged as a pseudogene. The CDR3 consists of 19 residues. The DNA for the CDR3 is TGTGCCAGCAGCGTCCCCGGGGACAGGTGGGTTGTCGGCACAGATACGCAGTATTTT. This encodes CASSVPGDRWVVGTDTQYF.

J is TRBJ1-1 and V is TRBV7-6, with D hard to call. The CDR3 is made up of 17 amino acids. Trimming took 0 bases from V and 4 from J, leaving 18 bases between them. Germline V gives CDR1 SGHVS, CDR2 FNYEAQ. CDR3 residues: CASSLARSGRMATEAFF. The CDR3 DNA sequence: TGTGCCAGCAGCTTAGCGAGGTCAGGCAGGATGGCCACTGAAGCTTTCTTT.

CDR3 bases: TGTGCCTGGAGTCGACAGGGAGGCTTTGGCTACACCTTC. Translation gives CAWSRQGGFGYTF. The chain links TRBV30 to TRBJ1-2; 7 nucleotides line up with TRBD1. The germline gives CDR1 GTSNPN, CDR2 SVGIG (reference sequence). The CDR3 spans 13 residues. J lost 7 bases, V lost 2 bases, and 7 bases had no gene match. Supplemented by reference TRBV30 and TRBJ1-2, the full variable domain reads SQTIHQWPATLVQPVGSPLSLECTVEGTSNPNLYWYRQAAGRGLQLLFYSVGIGQISSEVPQNLSASRPQDRQFILSSKKLLLSDSGFYLCAWSRQGGFGYTFGSGTRLTVV.

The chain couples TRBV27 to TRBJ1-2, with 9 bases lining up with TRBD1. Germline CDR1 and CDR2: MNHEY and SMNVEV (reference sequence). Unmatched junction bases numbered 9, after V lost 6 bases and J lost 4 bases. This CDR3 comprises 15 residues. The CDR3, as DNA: TGTGCCAGCAGCCGAACAGGGGGCGCAGGCTATGGCTACACCTTC. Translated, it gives CASSRTGGAGYGYTF.

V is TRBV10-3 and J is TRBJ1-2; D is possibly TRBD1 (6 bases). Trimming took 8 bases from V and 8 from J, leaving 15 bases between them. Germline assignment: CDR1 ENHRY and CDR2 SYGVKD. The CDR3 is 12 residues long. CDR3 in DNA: TGTGCCATCGGGGGGGCTTCCAGCGGCTACACCTTC. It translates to CAIGGASSGYTF.

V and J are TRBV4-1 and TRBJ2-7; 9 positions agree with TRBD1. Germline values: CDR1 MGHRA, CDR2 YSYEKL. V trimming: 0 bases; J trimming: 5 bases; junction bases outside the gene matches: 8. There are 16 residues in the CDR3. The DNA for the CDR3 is TGCGCCAGCAGCCAAGAGTCTCCCGGGACAGGGAACGAGCAGTACTTC. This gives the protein CASSQESPGTGNEQYF.

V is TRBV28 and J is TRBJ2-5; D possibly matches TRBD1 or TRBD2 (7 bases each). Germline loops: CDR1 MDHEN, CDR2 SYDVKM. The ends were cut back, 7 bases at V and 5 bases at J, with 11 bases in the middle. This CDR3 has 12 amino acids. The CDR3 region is CASTQGGETQYF. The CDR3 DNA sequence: TGTGCCAGCACTCAGGGGGGGGAGACCCAGTACTTC. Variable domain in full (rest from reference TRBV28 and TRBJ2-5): DVKVTQSSRYLVKRTGEKVFLECVQDMDHENMFWYRQDPGLGLRLIYFSYDVKMKEKGDIPEGYSVSREKKERFSLILESASTNQTSMYLCASTQGGETQYFGPGTRLLVL.

The CDR3 reads CASSPQIVAEAFF. Written as DNA, the CDR3 is TGTGCCAGCAGTCCCCAAATAGTCGCTGAAGCTTTCTTT. The genes are TRBV27 and TRBJ1-1; D is ambiguous. The germline V and J ends were trimmed by 5 bases and 6 bases, with 13 bases remaining between them. The CDR3 covers 13 residues. The germline gives CDR1 MNHEY, CDR2 SMNVEV (reference sequence).

CDR3 nucleotides: TGTGCCAGCTCACCTAGACCACTCCAGGGTGCCGGGGAGCTGTTTTTT. This sequence encodes CASSPRPLQGAGELFF. The chain couples TRBV18 to TRBJ2-2; a weak D match, TRBD1 (5 bases). Looked up from germline, CDR1 is KGHSH and CDR2 is LQKENI. V was clipped by 3 bases and J by 6 bases, with 17 bases between them. The CDR3 is 16 residues long.

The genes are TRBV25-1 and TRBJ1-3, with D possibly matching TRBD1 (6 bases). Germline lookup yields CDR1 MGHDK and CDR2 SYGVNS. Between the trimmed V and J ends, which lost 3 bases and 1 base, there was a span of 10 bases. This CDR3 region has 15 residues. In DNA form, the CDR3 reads TGTGCCAGCAGTGACCTCGGACAGTCTGGAAACACCATATATTTT. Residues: CASSDLGQSGNTIYF.

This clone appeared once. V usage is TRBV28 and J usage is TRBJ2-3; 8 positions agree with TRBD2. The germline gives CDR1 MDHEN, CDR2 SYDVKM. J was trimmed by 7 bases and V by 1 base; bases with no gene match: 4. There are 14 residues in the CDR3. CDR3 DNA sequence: TGTGCCAGCAGTTTATCTGCGGGGGGACATACGCAGTATTTT. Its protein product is CASSLSAGGHTQYF. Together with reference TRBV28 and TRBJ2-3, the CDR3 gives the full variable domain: DVKVTQSSRYLVKRTGEKVFLECVQDMDHENMFWYRQDPGLGLRLIYFSYDVKMKEKGDIPEGYSVSREKKERFSLILESASTNQTSMYLCASSLSAGGHTQYFGPGTRLTVL.

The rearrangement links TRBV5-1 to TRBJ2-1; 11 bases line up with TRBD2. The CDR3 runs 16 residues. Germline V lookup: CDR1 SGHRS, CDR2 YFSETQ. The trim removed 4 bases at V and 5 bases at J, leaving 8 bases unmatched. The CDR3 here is CASSILAGGAHNEQFF. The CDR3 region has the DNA TGCGCCAGCAGCATTCTAGCGGGAGGAGCCCACAATGAGCAGTTCTTC.

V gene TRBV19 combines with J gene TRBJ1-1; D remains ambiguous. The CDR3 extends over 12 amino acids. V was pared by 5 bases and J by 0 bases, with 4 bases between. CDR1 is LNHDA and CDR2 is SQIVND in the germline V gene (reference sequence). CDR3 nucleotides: TGTGCCAGTAGTTTTCTGAACACTGAAGCTTTCTTT. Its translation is CASSFLNTEAFF.

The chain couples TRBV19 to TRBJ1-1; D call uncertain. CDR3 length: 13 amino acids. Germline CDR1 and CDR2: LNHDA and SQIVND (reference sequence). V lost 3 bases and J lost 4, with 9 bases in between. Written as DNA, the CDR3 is TGTGCCAGTAGTATGAGGCTTACCACTGAAGCTTTCTTT. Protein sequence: CASSMRLTTEAFF.